These T cell receptor beta chains were read from a single sample in a study of technical replicates of blood from a few donors. The method was immunoSEQ multiplex PCR; TCRdb's version includes in-frame clones alone and lacks a portion of them. The sample lists 85,000 to 100,000 clones; 94% were seen once. Sequences were obtained from T cells isolated from PBMCs. The receptors stem from a human donor in good health. The conserved cysteine and the conserved F or W are not part of the CDR3 here.

CDR3 length	V gene	J gene	CDR3 protein
15	TRBV28	TRBJ1-4	ASSFPGAGTGDEKLF
15	TRBV7-8	TRBJ1-5	ASSVTWTDYSNQPQH
11	TRBV6-1	TRBJ2-7	ASSANPPYEQY
12	TRBV4-1	TRBJ2-5	ASSQDTAQETQY
10	TRBV29-1	TRBJ2-2	SVARGPGELF
11	TRBV10-1	TRBJ1-1	ASSASRGTEAF
13	TRBV4-1	TRBJ1-3	ASSQDTQGGNTIY
11	TRBV5-4	TRBJ1-6	ASRDGSNSPLH
14	TRBV7-8	TRBJ1-2	ASSLKGAVRQGGYT
13	TRBV15	TRBJ1-5	ATSRAGGRNQPQH
12	TRBV7-8	TRBJ2-5	ASSSPSGEETQY
14	TRBV5-1	TRBJ2-7	ASSLGLAGGFYEQY
12	TRBV5-3	TRBJ1-5	ARSLNRGNQPQH
15	TRBV29-1	TRBJ2-7	SVEDPWWGTNGGEQY
13	TRBV19	TRBJ2-2	ASSILQGSTGELF
15	TRBV27	TRBJ2-1	ASSGLAGGSSYNEQF
14	TRBV10-2	TRBJ1-2	ASSESSQGEGYGYT
13	TRBV27	TRBJ1-3	ASSLRWSSGNTIY
11	TRBV28	TRBJ2-7	ASSPGQEDEQY